The source of this T cell receptor (beta chain) is a study of blood T cell repertoires in COVID-19. The CDR3 length is 15 residues. Germline V gene data show CDR1 as LGHNT and CDR2 as FRNRAP. The V end was cut by 1 base, the J end by 0 bases, with 9 bases between. TCRdb's table, derived via immunoSEQ multiplex PCR, lists solely in-frame clones and lacks some. Counted here are about 100,000 clones, about 91% occurring once; the ten biggest clones make up approximately 15%. This TCR was recovered from a man aged 50 or older with acute or convalescent COVID-19. The chain joins TRBV12-5 to TRBJ1-1; maybe TRBD1 (6 bases). Sequencing was performed on peripheral blood. The CDR3 DNA sequence: TGTGCTAGTGGTTTGGCCACAGGGATGAACACTGAAGCTTTCTTT. This encodes CASGLATGMNTEAFF.